The entry below gives a single T cell receptor beta chain sequence along with its context. The germline gives CDR1 SEHNR, CDR2 FQNEAQ (reference sequence). The V end was cut by 2 bases, the J end by 2 bases, with 13 bases between. CDR3 length: 15 residues. The time point: patch test 1, 2 weeks after DPC sensitization. As to treatment: therapeutic diphenylcyclopropenone sensitization with weekly scalp DPC. One entry per CDR3 protein, called by TCRdb with MiXCR from the RACE reads. The data show 150,000 to 200,000 distinct CDR3 sequences, roughly 15% seen once. This entry belongs to a study of human T cells and chemical hapten exposure.

The clonotype comes from a woman in her twenties or thirties with alopecia areata. Some clones in this sample may be carry-over from other donors' samples. This specimen consisted of whole blood, obtained in connection with sensitization to the hapten diphenylcyclopropenone (DPC). The J gene is TRBJ2-7, the V gene TRBV7-9, with D possibly matching TRBD1 (6 bases). CDR3 nucleotides: TGTGCCAGCAGCTTATACCCGACAGGCACCTACGAGCAGTACTTC. Translating it yields CASSLYPTGTYEQYF.